The TCR beta chain under discussion was sequenced for a study of glioma-infiltrating T cells. General study findings and limits: CDR3 overlap between tissue and blood was very small.

Per germline, CDR1 MDHEN and CDR2 SYDVKM. This CDR3 region has 11 residues. V lost 6 bases and J lost 11, with 13 bases in between. The iRepertoire nested amplicon-rescue multiplex PCR amplified TCR alpha and beta CDR3s from RNA. One entry per CDR3 protein, called by TCRdb with MiXCR from the multiplex PCR reads. Of approximately 130,000 distinct CDR3 sequences in the sample, about 25% are singletons; the top ten hold over 25%. This clonotype has a count of ten or more. Its antigen remains unknown. The V call is TRBV28, the J call TRBJ1-2, with D possibly being TRBD1 (5 bases). The sequenced material came from glioma tissue, nonneoplastic brain tissue, or PBMCs (not recorded which). The sequence derives from a human donor with low-grade glioma or glioblastoma, undergoing nonglioma brain surgery, or in good health (not recorded which). CDR3 in amino acids: CASSREGRYTF. The CDR3 nucleotides are TGTGCCAGCAGCCGTGAGGGGCGGTACACCTTC.